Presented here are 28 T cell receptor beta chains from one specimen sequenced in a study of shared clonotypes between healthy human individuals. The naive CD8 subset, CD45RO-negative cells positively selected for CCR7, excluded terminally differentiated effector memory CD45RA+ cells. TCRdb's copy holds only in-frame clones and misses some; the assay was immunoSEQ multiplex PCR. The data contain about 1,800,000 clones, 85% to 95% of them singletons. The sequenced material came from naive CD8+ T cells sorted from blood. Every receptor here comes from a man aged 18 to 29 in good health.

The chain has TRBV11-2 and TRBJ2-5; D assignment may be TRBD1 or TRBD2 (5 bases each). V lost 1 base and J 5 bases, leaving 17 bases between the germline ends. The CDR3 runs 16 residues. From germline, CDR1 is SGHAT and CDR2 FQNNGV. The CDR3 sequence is CASSLAGSGSVETQYF. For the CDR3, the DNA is TGTGCCAGCAGCTTAGCCGGCTCAGGGAGCGTGGAGACCCAGTACTTC. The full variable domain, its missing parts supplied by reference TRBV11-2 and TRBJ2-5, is EAGVAQSPRYKIIEKRQSVAFWCNPISGHATLYWYQQILGQGPKLLIQFQNNGVVDDSQLPKDRFSAERLKGVDSTLKIQPAKLEDSAVYLCASSLAGSGSVETQYFGPGTRLLVL.

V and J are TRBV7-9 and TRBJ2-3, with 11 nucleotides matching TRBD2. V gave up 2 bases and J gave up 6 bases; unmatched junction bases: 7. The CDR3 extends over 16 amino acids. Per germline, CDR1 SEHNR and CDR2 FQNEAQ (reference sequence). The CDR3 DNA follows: TGTGCCAGCAGCTTATCGCGACGGACTAGCGGGGATACGCAGTATTTT. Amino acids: CASSLSRRTSGDTQYF. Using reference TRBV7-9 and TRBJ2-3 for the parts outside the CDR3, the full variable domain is DTGVSQNPRHKITKRGQNVTFRCDPISEHNRLYWYRQTLGQGPEFLTYFQNEAQLEKSRLLSDRFSAERPKGSFSTLEIQRTEQGDSAMYLCASSLSRRTSGDTQYFGPGTRLTVL.

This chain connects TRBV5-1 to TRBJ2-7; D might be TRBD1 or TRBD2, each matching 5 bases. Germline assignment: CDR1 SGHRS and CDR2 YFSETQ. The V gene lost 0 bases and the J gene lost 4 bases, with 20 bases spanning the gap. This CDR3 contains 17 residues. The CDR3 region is CASSLAPGRAFRYEQYF. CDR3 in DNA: TGCGCCAGCAGCTTGGCCCCGGGGCGGGCTTTCCGGTACGAGCAGTACTTC.

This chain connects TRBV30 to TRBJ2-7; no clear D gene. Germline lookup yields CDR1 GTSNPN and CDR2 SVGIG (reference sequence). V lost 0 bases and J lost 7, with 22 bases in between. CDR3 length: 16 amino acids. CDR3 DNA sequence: TGTGCCTGGAGTGTACGCACCGGAAATCTTTTCGGGGAGCAGTACTTC. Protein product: CAWSVRTGNLFGEQYF.

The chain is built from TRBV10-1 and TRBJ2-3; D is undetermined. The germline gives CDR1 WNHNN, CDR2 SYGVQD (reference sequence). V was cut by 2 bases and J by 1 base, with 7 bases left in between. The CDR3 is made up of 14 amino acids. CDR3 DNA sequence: TGCGCCAGCAGTGAGGACCATGGCACAGATACGCAGTATTTT. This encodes CASSEDHGTDTQYF.

The CDR3: CASSSEGNTEAFF. CDR3 coding DNA: TGTGCCAGCAGCTCCGAGGGGAACACTGAAGCTTTCTTT. This chain joins TRBV7-6 and TRBJ1-1; D not resolved. The CDR3 sequence is 13 residues long. V shed 4 bases and J shed 1 base, with 7 bases lying between them. CDR1 and CDR2 from the germline V gene are SGHVS and FNYEAQ. Full variable domain (missing parts from reference TRBV7-6 and TRBJ1-1): GAGVSQSPRYKVTKRGQDVALRCDPISGHVSLYWYRQALGQGPEFLTYFNYEAQQDKSGLPNDRFSAERPEGSISTLTIQRTEQRDSAMYRCASSSEGNTEAFFGQGTRLTVV.

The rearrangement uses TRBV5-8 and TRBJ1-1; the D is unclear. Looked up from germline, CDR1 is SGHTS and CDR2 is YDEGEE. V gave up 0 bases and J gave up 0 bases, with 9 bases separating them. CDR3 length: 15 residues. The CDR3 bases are TGTGCCAGCAGCTTGGGCCCGGGTCTGAACACTGAAGCTTTCTTT. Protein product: CASSLGPGLNTEAFF.

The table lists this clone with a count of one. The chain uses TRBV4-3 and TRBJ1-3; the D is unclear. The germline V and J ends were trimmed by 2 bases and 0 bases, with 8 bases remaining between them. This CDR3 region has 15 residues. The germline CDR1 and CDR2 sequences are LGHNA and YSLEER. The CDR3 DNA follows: TGCGCCAGCAGCCAACTCCTAGTCTCTGGAAACACCATATATTTT. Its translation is CASSQLLVSGNTIYF.

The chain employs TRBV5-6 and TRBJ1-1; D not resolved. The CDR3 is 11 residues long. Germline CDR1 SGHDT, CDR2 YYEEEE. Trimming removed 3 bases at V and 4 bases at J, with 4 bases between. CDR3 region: CASSSVTEAFF. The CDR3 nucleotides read TGTGCCAGCAGCTCGGTCACTGAAGCTTTCTTT.

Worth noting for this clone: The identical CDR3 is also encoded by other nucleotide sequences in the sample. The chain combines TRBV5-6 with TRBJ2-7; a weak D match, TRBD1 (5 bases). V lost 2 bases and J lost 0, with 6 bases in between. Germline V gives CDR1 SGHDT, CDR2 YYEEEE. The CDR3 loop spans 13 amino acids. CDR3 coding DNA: TGTGCCAGCAGCTTCAGGGACTCCTACGAGCAGTACTTC. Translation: CASSFRDSYEQYF.

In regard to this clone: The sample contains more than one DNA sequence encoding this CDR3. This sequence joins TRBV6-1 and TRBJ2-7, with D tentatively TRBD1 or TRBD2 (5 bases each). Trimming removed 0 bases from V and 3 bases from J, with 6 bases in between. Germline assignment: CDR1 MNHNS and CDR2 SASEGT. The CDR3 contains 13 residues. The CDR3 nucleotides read TGTGCCAGCAGTGAAGCGGGGGTCTACGAGCAGTACTTC. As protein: CASSEAGVYEQYF.

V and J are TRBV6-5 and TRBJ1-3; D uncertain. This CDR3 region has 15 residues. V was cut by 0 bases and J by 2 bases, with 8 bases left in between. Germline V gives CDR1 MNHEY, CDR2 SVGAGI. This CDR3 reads CASSYSAATGNTIYF. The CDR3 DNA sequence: TGTGCCAGCAGTTACTCGGCGGCCACTGGAAACACCATATATTTT.

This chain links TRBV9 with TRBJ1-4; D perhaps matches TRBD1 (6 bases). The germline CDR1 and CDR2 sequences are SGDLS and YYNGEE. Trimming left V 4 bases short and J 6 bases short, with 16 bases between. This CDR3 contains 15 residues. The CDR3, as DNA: TGTGCCAGCAGCCCCGCAGGGGTTGGCGATGAAAAACTGTTTTTT. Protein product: CASSPAGVGDEKLFF.

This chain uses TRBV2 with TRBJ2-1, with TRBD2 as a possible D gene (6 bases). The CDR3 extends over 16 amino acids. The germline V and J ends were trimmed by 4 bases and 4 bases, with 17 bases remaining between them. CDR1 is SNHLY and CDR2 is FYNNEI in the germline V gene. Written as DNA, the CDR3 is TGTGCCAGCAGTGCCTCCGGGAGTTCCACGTACAATGAGCAGTTCTTC. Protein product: CASSASGSSTYNEQFF.

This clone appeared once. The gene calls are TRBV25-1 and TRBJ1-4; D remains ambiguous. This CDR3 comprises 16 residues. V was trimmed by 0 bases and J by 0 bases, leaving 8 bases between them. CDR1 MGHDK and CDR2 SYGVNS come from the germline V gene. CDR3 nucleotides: TGTGCCAGCAGTGAATATATCCAGCCAACTAATGAAAAACTGTTTTTT. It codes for CASSEYIQPTNEKLFF.

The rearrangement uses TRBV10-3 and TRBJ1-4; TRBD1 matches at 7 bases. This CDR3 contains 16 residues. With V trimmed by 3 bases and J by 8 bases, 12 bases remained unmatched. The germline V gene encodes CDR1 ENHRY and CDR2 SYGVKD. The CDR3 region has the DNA TGTGCCATCAGTGACGACAGGGAGAGTGGAGACGAAAAACTGTTTTTT. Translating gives CAISDDRESGDEKLFF.

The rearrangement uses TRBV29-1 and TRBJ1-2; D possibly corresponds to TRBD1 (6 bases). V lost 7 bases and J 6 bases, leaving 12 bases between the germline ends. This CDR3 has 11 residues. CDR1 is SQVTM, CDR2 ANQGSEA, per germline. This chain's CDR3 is CSAEGGHGYTF. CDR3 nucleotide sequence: TGCAGCGCAGAGGGGGGGCATGGCTACACCTTC.

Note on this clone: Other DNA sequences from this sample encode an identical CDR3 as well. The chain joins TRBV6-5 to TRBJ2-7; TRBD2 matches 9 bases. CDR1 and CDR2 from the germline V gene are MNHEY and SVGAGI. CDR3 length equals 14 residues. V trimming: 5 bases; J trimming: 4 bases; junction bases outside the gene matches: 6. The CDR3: CASSPGLAGYEQYF. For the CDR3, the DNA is TGTGCCAGCAGTCCGGGACTAGCTGGGTACGAGCAGTACTTC.

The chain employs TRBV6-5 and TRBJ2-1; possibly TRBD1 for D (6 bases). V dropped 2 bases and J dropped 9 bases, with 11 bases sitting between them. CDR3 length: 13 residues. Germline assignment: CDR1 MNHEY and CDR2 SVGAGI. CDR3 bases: TGTGCCAGCAGTTACGTCCAGGGGCCTGAGCAGTTCTTC. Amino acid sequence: CASSYVQGPEQFF.

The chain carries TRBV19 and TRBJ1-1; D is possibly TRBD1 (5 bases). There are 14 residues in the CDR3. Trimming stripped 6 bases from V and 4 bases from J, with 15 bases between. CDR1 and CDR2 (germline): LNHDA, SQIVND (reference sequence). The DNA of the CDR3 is TGTGCCAGTAGAATCTCCGGGGCAATCACTGAAGCTTTCTTT. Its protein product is CASRISGAITEAFF. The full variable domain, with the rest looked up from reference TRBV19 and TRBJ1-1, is DGGITQSPKYLFRKEGQNVTLSCEQNLNHDAMYWYRQDPGQGLRLIYYSQIVNDFQKGDIAEGYSVSREKKESFPLTVTSAQKNPTAFYLCASRISGAITEAFFGQGTRLTVV.

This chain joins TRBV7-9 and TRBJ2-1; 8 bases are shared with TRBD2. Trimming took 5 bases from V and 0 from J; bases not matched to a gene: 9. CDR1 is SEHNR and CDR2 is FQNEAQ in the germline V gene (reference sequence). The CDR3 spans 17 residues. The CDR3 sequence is CASSSMRRGDSYNEQFF. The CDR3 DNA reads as TGTGCCAGCAGCAGTATGCGGCGGGGGGACTCCTACAATGAGCAGTTCTTC.

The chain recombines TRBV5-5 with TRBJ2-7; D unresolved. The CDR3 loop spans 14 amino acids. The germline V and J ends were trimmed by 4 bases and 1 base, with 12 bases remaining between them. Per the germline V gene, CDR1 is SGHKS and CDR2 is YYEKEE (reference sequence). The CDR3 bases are TGTGCCAGCAGCCCCGGACCGCTATCCTACGAGCAGTACTTC. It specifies CASSPGPLSYEQYF.

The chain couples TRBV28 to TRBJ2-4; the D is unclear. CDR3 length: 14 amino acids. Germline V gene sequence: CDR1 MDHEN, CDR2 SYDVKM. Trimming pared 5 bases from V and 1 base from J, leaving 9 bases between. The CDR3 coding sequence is TGTGCCAGCAGTCCGTTTGCGGCCAAAAACATTCAGTACTTC. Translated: CASSPFAAKNIQYF.

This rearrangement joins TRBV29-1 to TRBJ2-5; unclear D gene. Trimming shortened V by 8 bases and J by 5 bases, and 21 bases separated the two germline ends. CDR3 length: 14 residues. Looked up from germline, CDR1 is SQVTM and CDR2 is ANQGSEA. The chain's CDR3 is CSFSDAETLETQYF. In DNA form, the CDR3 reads TGCAGCTTTTCGGACGCGGAGACTTTGGAGACCCAGTACTTC.

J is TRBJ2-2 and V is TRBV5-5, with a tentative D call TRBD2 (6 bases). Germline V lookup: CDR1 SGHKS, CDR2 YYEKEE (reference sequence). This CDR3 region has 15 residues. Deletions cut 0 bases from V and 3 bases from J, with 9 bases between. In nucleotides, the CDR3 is TGTGCCAGCAGCTTGGGGGACTTTGACACCGGGGAGCTGTTTTTT. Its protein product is CASSLGDFDTGELFF.

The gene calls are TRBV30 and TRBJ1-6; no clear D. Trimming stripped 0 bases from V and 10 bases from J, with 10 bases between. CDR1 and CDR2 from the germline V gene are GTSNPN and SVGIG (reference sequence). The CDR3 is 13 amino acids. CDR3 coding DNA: TGTGCCTGGAGTGTACTTCAGGAATCACCCCTCCACTTT. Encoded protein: CAWSVLQESPLHF.

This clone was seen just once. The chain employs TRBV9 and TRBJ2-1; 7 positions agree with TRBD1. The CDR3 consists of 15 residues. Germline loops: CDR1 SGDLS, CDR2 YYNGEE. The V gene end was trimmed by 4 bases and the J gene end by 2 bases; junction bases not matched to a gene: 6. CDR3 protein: CASSQDRTPYNEQFF. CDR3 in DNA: TGTGCCAGCAGCCAGGACAGGACCCCCTACAATGAGCAGTTCTTC.

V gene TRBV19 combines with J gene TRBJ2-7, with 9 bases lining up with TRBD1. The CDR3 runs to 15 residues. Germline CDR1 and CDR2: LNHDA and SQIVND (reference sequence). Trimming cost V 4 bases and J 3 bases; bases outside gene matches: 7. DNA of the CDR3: TGTGCCAGTAGTAGCGGAGGGACAGGGATCTACGAGCAGTACTTC. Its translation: CASSSGGTGIYEQYF.